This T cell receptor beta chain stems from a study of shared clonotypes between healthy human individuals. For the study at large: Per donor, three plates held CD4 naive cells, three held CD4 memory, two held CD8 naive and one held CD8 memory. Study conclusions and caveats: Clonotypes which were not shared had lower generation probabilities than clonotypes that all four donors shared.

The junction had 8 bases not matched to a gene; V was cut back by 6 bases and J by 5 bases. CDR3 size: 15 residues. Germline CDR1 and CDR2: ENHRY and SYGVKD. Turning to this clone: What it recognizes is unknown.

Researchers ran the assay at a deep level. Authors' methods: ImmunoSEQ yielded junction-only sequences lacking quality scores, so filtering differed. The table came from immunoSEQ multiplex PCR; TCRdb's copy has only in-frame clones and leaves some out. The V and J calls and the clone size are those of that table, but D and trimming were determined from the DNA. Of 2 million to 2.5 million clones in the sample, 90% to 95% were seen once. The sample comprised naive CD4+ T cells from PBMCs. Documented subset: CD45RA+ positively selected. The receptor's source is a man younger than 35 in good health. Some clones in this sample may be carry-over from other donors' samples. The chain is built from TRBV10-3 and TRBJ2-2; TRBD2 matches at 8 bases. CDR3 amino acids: CAIRGSGRHTGELFF. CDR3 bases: TGTGCCATCAGAGGAAGCGGGAGACATACCGGGGAGCTGTTTTTT.